These 28 T cell receptor beta chains originate from one sample sequenced in a study of blood T cell repertoires in COVID-19. This table comes from immunoSEQ multiplex PCR, and its TCRdb copy is limited to in-frame clones, with some not included. The data contain fewer than 350,000 clones, approximately 91% of them singletons. The sample comprised PBMCs or T cells enriched from blood (not recorded which). All receptors derive from a woman aged 40 to 55 with acute COVID-19.

The chain recombines TRBV9 with TRBJ2-5, with 8 nucleotides matching TRBD2. The CDR3 has 15 amino acids. The junction had 7 bases not matched to a gene; V was cut back by 1 base and J by 5 bases. The germline CDR1 and CDR2 sequences are SGDLS and YYNGEE. The CDR3 loop reads CASSVQVGGGETQYF. CDR3 in DNA: TGTGCCAGCAGCGTACAGGTGGGCGGGGGGGAGACCCAGTACTTC.

This chain joins TRBV18 and TRBJ2-3, with 8 bases identical to TRBD2. Germline V gene sequence: CDR1 KGHSH, CDR2 LQKENI. The CDR3 extends over 17 amino acids. The trim removed 1 base at V and 3 bases at J, leaving 9 bases unmatched. The DNA of the CDR3 is TGTGCCAGCTCACCACTAAGCGGGGGTTCGGTGACAGATACGCAGTATTTT. Protein product: CASSPLSGGSVTDTQYF.

The genes are TRBV28 and TRBJ2-7; 10 bases line up with TRBD1. Germline CDR1 is MDHEN and CDR2 is SYDVKM. V lost 5 bases to trimming and J lost 7 bases; unmatched junction nucleotides: 8. The CDR3 has 14 amino acids. This chain's CDR3 is CASSPPGQGGEQYF. The CDR3 DNA reads as TGTGCCAGCAGTCCCCCTGGACAGGGGGGGGAGCAGTACTTC. The full variable domain, its missing parts supplied by reference TRBV28 and TRBJ2-7, is DVKVTQSSRYLVKRTGEKVFLECVQDMDHENMFWYRQDPGLGLRLIYFSYDVKMKEKGDIPEGYSVSREKKERFSLILESASTNQTSMYLCASSPPGQGGEQYFGPGTRLTVT.

The CDR3 sequence: CASSKGVTYGYTF. DNA for the CDR3: TGTGCCAGTAGTAAGGGGGTAACCTATGGCTACACCTTC. This chain links TRBV19 with TRBJ1-2; a possible D gene is TRBD1 (6 bases). The CDR3 runs to 13 residues. V was cut by 4 bases and J by 4 bases, with 10 bases left in between. Germline CDR1 and CDR2: LNHDA and SQIVND (reference sequence).

The rearrangement links TRBV18 to TRBJ2-5; 13 nucleotides line up with TRBD2. The CDR3 has 17 amino acids. Trimming took 0 bases from V and 7 from J; bases not matched to a gene: 8. Germline V gene lookup returns CDR1 KGHSH and CDR2 LQKENI. For the CDR3, the DNA is TGTGCCAGCTCACCACCGACACTAGCGGGAGGGCCGGGGACCCAGTACTTC. Amino acids: CASSPPTLAGGPGTQYF.

The CDR3 spells CASSARRGVHYEQYF. DNA for the CDR3: TGTGCCAGCAGCGCTCGCAGGGGGGTCCACTACGAGCAGTACTTC. The rearrangement joins TRBV5-6 to TRBJ2-7, with D perhaps TRBD1 (7 bases). V lost 4 bases, J lost 3 bases, and 17 bases lay in between. The CDR3 is 15 amino acids. The germline V gene has CDR1 SGHDT and CDR2 YYEEEE.

The V gene is TRBV6-2 or TRBV6-3, the J gene TRBJ2-1; 8 positions agree with TRBD2. This CDR3 contains 18 residues. The germline gives CDR1 MNHEY, CDR2 SVGEGT. Losses at the gene ends were 0 bases for V and 7 bases for J; bases not matched to a gene: 14. CDR3 loop: CASSYSRWPGRASNEQFF. Here the CDR3 DNA reads TGTGCCAGCAGTTACTCAAGATGGCCCGGGAGGGCCTCGAATGAGCAGTTCTTC.

The J gene is TRBJ2-5, the V gene TRBV29-1, with 7 nucleotides matching TRBD1. CDR1 and CDR2 from the germline V gene are SQVTM and ANQGSEA. The CDR3 sequence is 12 residues long. After removal of 7 bases from V and 2 bases from J, the junction contained 4 bases not matched to a gene. CDR3 sequence reads: CSGTGPQETQYF. The CDR3 nucleotides are TGCAGCGGGACAGGACCACAAGAGACCCAGTACTTC.

The chain carries TRBV5-8 and TRBJ1-5; the D is unclear. The CDR3 loop spans 16 amino acids. V lost 0 bases and J 0 bases, leaving 10 bases between the germline ends. Germline-derived CDR1 and CDR2 are SGHTS and YDEGEE. The CDR3 loop reads CASSLGAGVSNQPQHF. In nucleotides, the CDR3 is TGTGCCAGCAGCTTGGGGGCAGGCGTTAGCAATCAGCCCCAGCATTTT.

About this clone: This same CDR3 is encoded by further DNA sequences in the sample. V and J are TRBV24-1 and TRBJ1-1; tentative D call: TRBD1 (5 bases). V was clipped by 5 bases and J by 1 base, with 7 bases between them. The length of the CDR3 is 13 residues. Germline-derived CDR1 and CDR2 are KGHDR and SFDVKD. The CDR3 reads CATSGRGNTEAFF. The CDR3 region has the DNA TGTGCCACCAGTGGTAGGGGGAACACTGAAGCTTTCTTT.

The rearrangement links TRBV4-1 to TRBJ2-7, with D possibly matching TRBD2 (6 bases). The ends were cut back, 1 base at V and 2 bases at J, with 9 bases in the middle. The CDR3 totals 14 residues. Looked up from germline, CDR1 is MGHRA and CDR2 is YSYEKL. DNA of the CDR3: TGCGCCAGCAGCCAAGGGACTACGGCCTACGAGCAGTACTTC. It specifies CASSQGTTAYEQYF.

This clone was seen a few times. V and J are TRBV7-9 and TRBJ2-3; the D gene is possibly TRBD2 (7 bases). Deletions cut 7 bases from V and 2 bases from J, with 13 bases between. CDR1 and CDR2 from the germline V gene are SEHNR and FQNEAQ (reference sequence). The CDR3 runs 14 residues. CDR3 sequence: CASTPGGLTDTQYF. CDR3 coding DNA: TGTGCCAGCACCCCCGGGGGGCTCACAGATACGCAGTATTTT.

The chain joins TRBV5-6 to TRBJ1-2; weak D call: TRBD1 (5 bases). The CDR3 totals 14 residues. Trimming took 3 bases from V and 0 from J, leaving 9 bases between them. Germline V CDR1 and CDR2: SGHDT, YYEEEE. CDR3 DNA: TGTGCCAGCAGCTCAGACAGAGCTAACTATGGCTACACCTTC. It encodes CASSSDRANYGYTF.

This chain connects TRBV10-3 to TRBJ1-1, with 7 bases identical to TRBD1. Germline lookup yields CDR1 ENHRY and CDR2 SYGVKD. V shed 8 bases and J 0 bases; nucleotides not matched to a gene: 3. This CDR3 comprises 13 residues. The chain's CDR3 is CAIGGTVNTEAFF. The DNA of the CDR3 is TGTGCCATCGGTGGGACAGTGAACACTGAAGCTTTCTTT.

This rearrangement joins TRBV7-9 to TRBJ1-2; D may be TRBD1 (5 bases). Trimming removed 5 bases at V and 1 base at J, with 11 bases between. The CDR3 spans 14 residues. CDR1 is SEHNR and CDR2 is FQNEAQ in the germline V gene (reference sequence). The CDR3 here is CASSPTGYNYGYTF. The CDR3 DNA sequence: TGTGCCAGCAGCCCAACAGGATATAACTATGGCTACACCTTC.

The chain couples TRBV2 to TRBJ1-5, with 12 bases lining up with TRBD1. The J segment lost 3 bases and the V segment lost 8 bases, leaving 5 bases of the junction unmatched. The CDR3 totals 15 residues. CDR1 and CDR2 (germline): SNHLY, FYNNEI. CDR3 coding DNA: TGTGCCAGCGGGGACAGGGGGCTTAACAATCAGCCCCAGCATTTT. This codes for CASGDRGLNNQPQHF. The full variable domain, completed using reference TRBV2 and TRBJ1-5, is EPEVTQTPSHQVTQMGQEVILRCVPISNHLYFYWYRQILGQKVEFLVSFYNNEISEKSEIFDDQFSVERPDGSNFTLKIRSTKLEDSAMYFCASGDRGLNNQPQHFGDGTRLSIL.

The V gene is TRBV6-5, the J gene TRBJ1-5; D unclear. The V and J ends lost 2 bases and 4 bases respectively, with 9 bases between them. This CDR3 is built from 14 residues. Germline-derived CDR1 and CDR2 are MNHEY and SVGAGI. The DNA of the CDR3 is TGTGCCAGCAGTTACAGCAGGCTTAATCAGCCCCAGCATTTT. It codes for CASSYSRLNQPQHF.

This chain joins TRBV4-1 and TRBJ1-6, with D perhaps TRBD1 (6 bases). Germline CDR1 MGHRA, CDR2 YSYEKL. This CDR3 comprises 14 residues. V was cut by 1 base and J by 10 bases, with 11 bases left in between. The CDR3 DNA follows: TGCGCCAGCAGCCAAGTTTCAGGGGAATCACCCCTCCACTTT. This codes for CASSQVSGESPLHF.

This chain's CDR3 is CASSLTGNTGELFF. CDR3 coding DNA: TGCGCCAGCAGCCTCACAGGGAACACCGGGGAGCTGTTTTTT. The chain couples TRBV4-3 to TRBJ2-2, with D maybe TRBD1 (5 bases). The V gene lost 4 bases and the J gene lost 1 base, with 7 bases spanning the gap. The CDR3 contains 14 residues. Germline V CDR1 and CDR2: LGHNA, YSLEER.

V usage is TRBV6-5 and J usage is TRBJ2-5, with a possible D match to TRBD2 (7 bases). The length of the CDR3 is 15 residues. Between the trimmed V and J ends, which lost 0 bases and 5 bases, there was a span of 13 bases. Germline-derived CDR1 and CDR2 are MNHEY and SVGAGI. DNA for the CDR3: TGTGCCAGCAGTTACTCGAGGGGGGGCGGGGAGACCCAGTACTTC. Its translation is CASSYSRGGGETQYF.

This clone was seen a single time. V is TRBV4-1 and J is TRBJ2-3; D gene uncertain. The CDR3 totals 14 residues. Germline V gene lookup returns CDR1 MGHRA and CDR2 YSYEKL. Trimming took 2 bases from V and 7 from J, leaving 13 bases between them. The CDR3 sequence: CASSQTPAENTQYF. In nucleotides, the CDR3 is TGCGCCAGCAGCCAAACCCCGGCGGAGAATACGCAGTATTTT.

The chain carries TRBV7-9 and TRBJ2-7; the D gene is possibly TRBD1 (5 bases). Trimming pared 5 bases from V and 5 bases from J, leaving 19 bases between. CDR1 SEHNR and CDR2 FQNEAQ come from the germline V gene (reference sequence). The CDR3 is 15 residues long. CDR3 coding DNA: TGTGCCAGCAGCCGCGACAGACCCTTTGTGGACGAGCAGTACTTC. As protein: CASSRDRPFVDEQYF.

The genes are TRBV11-2 and TRBJ2-4; a possible D gene is TRBD2 (6 bases). The CDR3 is 16 amino acids. Per the germline V gene, CDR1 is SGHAT and CDR2 is FQNNGV. Trimming left V 0 bases short and J 0 bases short, with 9 bases between. The chain's CDR3 is CASSLEGGIAKNIQYF. The CDR3, as DNA: TGTGCCAGCAGCTTAGAGGGGGGAATAGCCAAAAACATTCAGTACTTC. Supplemented by reference TRBV11-2 and TRBJ2-4, the full variable domain reads EAGVAQSPRYKIIEKRQSVAFWCNPISGHATLYWYQQILGQGPKLLIQFQNNGVVDDSQLPKDRFSAERLKGVDSTLKIQPAKLEDSAVYLCASSLEGGIAKNIQYFGAGTRLSVL.

The chain uses TRBV5-4 and TRBJ2-7; possibly TRBD1 for D (5 bases). CDR3 length: 14 amino acids. Germline V gene data show CDR1 as SGHNT and CDR2 as YYREEE (reference sequence). Trimming took off 4 bases at V and 5 bases at J, with 16 bases between the two ends. CDR3 DNA sequence: TGTGCCAGCAGCCGCCAGGGATCTCCTCACGAGCAGTACTTC. Protein: CASSRQGSPHEQYF. The full variable domain, in which reference TRBV5-4 and TRBJ2-7 provide the parts outside the CDR3, is ETGVTQSPTHLIKTRGQQVTLRCSSQSGHNTVSWYQQALGQGPQFIFQYYREEENGRGNFPPRFSGLQFPNYSSELNVNALELDDSALYLCASSRQGSPHEQYFGPGTRLTVT.

The chain employs TRBV6-5 and TRBJ1-4; perhaps TRBD1 as D (5 bases). Germline CDR1 is MNHEY and CDR2 is SVGAGI. CDR3 size: 11 residues. The V and J ends lost 7 bases and 14 bases respectively, with 14 bases between them. The CDR3 spells CASNQGMHLFF. CDR3 nucleotide sequence: TGTGCCAGCAATCAGGGTATGCATCTGTTTTTT.

The chain joins TRBV6-6 to TRBJ2-2; 7 nucleotides align to TRBD1. The CDR3 consists of 17 residues. V lost 5 bases to trimming and J lost 0 bases; unmatched junction nucleotides: 9. Germline CDR1 and CDR2: MNHNY and SVGAGI (reference sequence). This chain's CDR3 is CASSPRQGATNTGELFF. The CDR3 nucleotides read TGTGCCAGCAGTCCTCGACAGGGCGCTACGAACACCGGGGAGCTGTTTTTT.

The CDR3 DNA sequence: TGTGCCAGCAGCACCGGGACTAGCGGGGGCTACAATGAGCAGTTCTTC. This gives the protein CASSTGTSGGYNEQFF. J is TRBJ2-1 and V is TRBV7-9; 14 nucleotides match TRBD2. V lost 5 bases and J lost 3; bases outside the gene matches: 3. The CDR3 runs 16 residues. Germline values: CDR1 SEHNR, CDR2 FQNEAQ (reference sequence).

J is TRBJ2-3 and V is TRBV4-2, with 10 bases matching TRBD2. The V gene end was trimmed by 3 bases and the J gene end by 0 bases; junction bases not matched to a gene: 3. The CDR3 has 16 amino acids. The V gene's germline CDR1 is LGHNA and CDR2 YNFKEQ. This chain's CDR3 is CASSHPSGGSTDTQYF. CDR3 nucleotide sequence: TGTGCCAGCAGCCACCCTAGCGGGGGTAGCACAGATACGCAGTATTTT.